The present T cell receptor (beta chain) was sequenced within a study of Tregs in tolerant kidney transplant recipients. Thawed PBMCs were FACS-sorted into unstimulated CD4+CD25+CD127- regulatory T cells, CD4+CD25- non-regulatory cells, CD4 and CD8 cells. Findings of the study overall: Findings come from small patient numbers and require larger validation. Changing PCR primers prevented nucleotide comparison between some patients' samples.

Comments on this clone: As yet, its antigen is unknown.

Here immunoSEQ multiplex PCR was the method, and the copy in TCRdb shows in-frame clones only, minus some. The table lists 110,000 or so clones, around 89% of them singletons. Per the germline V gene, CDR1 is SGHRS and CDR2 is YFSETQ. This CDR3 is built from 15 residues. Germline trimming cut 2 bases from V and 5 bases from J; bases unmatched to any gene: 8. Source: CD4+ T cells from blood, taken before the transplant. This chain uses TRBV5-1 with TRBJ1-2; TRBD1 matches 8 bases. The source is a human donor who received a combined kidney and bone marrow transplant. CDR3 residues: CASSLGQGLQYGYTF. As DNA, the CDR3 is TGCGCCAGCAGCTTAGGACAGGGCTTACAGTATGGCTACACCTTC.